The clone carrying this T cell receptor (beta chain) appeared a few times. Its antigen is not identified. The sample originates from a study of identical twins. This CDR3 contains 14 residues. From germline, CDR1 is SGHNT and CDR2 YYREEE (reference sequence). The V and J ends lost 5 bases and 6 bases respectively, with 14 bases between them. Study outcomes and limitations: Whereas memory repertoires showed no such difference, abundant cord blood beta clonotypes carried fewer insertions.

Carrying unique molecular identifiers, the cDNA also gained a universal primer site through template switching. TCRdb re-analysed the 5' RACE reads in MiXCR, keeping a single row per CDR3 protein. The data show a few hundred thousand distinct CDR3 sequences, more than 13% seen once. A further study also used this sample, focusing on yellow fever vaccine responses in identical twins.

The rearrangement uses TRBV5-4 and TRBJ2-2; D perhaps matches TRBD2 (7 bases). Sequenced material: CD4+ T cells sorted from blood. This receptor was taken from a woman younger than 30 in good health. CDR3 bases: TGTGCCAGCAGAAATAGGGGGGGTTCCGGGGAGCTGTTTTTT. As protein: CASRNRGGSGELFF. Drawing the rest from reference TRBV5-4 and TRBJ2-2, the complete variable domain is ETGVTQSPTHLIKTRGQQVTLRCSSQSGHNTVSWYQQALGQGPQFIFQYYREEENGRGNFPPRFSGLQFPNYSSELNVNALELDDSALYLCASRNRGGSGELFFGEGSRLTVL.